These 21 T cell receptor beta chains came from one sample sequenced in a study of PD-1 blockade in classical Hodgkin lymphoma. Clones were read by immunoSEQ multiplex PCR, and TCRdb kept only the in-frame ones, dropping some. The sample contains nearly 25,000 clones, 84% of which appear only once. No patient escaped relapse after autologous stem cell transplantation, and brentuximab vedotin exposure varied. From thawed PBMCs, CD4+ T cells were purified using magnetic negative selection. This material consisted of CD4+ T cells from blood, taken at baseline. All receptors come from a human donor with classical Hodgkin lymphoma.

CDR3 DNA: TGCGCCAGCAGTACAGGGAGAACTAATGAAAAACTGTTTTTT. Its protein is CASSTGRTNEKLFF. V usage is TRBV5-1 and J usage is TRBJ1-4; D may be TRBD1 (6 bases). The CDR3 covers 14 residues. Trimming removed 5 bases at V and 1 base at J, with 9 bases between. The germline gives CDR1 SGHRS, CDR2 YFSETQ. The full variable domain, its missing parts supplied by reference TRBV5-1 and TRBJ1-4, is KAGVTQTPRYLIKTRGQQVTLSCSPISGHRSVSWYQQTPGQGLQFLFEYFSETQRNKGNFPGRFSGRQFSNSRSEMNVSTLELGDSALYLCASSTGRTNEKLFFGSGTQLSVL.

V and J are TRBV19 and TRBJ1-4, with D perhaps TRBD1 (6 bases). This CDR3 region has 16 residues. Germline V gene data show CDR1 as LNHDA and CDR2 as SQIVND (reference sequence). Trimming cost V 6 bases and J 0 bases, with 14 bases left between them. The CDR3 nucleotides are TGTGCCAGTAGCCGGCAGGGGTTGACAACTAATGAAAAACTGTTTTTT. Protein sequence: CASSRQGLTTNEKLFF.

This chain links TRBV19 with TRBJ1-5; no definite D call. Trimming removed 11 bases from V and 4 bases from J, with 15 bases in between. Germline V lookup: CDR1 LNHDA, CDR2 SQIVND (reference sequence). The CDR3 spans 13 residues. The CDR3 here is CASSGAGNQPQHF. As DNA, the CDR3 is TGTGCCTCCTCGGGCGCGGGGAATCAGCCCCAGCATTTT.

Written as DNA, the CDR3 is TGTGCCAGCAGCTTACAGGGACGGGATGGCTACACCTTC. This gives the protein CASSLQGRDGYTF. The V and J genes are TRBV7-6 and TRBJ1-2, with D possibly matching TRBD1 (5 bases). The V gene lost 2 bases and the J gene lost 6 bases, with 10 bases spanning the gap. CDR1 is SGHVS and CDR2 is FNYEAQ in the germline V gene. The CDR3 is 13 amino acids.

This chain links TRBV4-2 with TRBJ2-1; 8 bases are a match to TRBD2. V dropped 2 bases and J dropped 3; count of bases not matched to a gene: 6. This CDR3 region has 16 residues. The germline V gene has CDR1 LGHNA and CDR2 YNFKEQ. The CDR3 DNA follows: TGTGCCAGCAGCCAACTCCAAGCGGGGGTCTACAATGAGCAGTTCTTC. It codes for CASSQLQAGVYNEQFF.

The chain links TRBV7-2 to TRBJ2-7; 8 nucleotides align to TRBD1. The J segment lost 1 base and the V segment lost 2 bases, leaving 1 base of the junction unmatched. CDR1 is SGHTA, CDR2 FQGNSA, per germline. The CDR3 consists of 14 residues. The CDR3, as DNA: TGTGCCAGCAGCTTACAGGGGGCTTCCTACGAGCAGTACTTC. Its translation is CASSLQGASYEQYF.

CDR3 loop: CASSIDHSYNEQFF. CDR3 DNA: TGTGCCAGCAGCATAGACCACTCCTACAATGAGCAGTTCTTC. This sequence joins TRBV7-3 and TRBJ2-1; no reliable D call. The CDR3 is 14 amino acids. Germline CDR1 is SGHTA and CDR2 is FQGTGA. V was trimmed by 5 bases and J by 0 bases, leaving 8 bases between them.

CDR3 nucleotide sequence: TGTGCCACCAGAGGGAGTGGGTTCCAAGAGACCCAGTACTTC. This codes for CATRGSGFQETQYF. The chain has TRBV6-5 and TRBJ2-5, with D perhaps matching TRBD2 (5 bases). The germline V gene encodes CDR1 MNHEY and CDR2 SVGAGI. Trimming left V 10 bases short and J 1 base short, with 16 bases between. This CDR3 region has 14 residues.

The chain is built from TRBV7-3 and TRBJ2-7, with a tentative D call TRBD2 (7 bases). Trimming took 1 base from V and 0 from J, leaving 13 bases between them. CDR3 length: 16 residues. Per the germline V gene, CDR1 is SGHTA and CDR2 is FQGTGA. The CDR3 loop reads CASSLMSGGNSYEQYF. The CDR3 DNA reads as TGTGCCAGCAGCTTAATGTCGGGGGGCAACTCCTACGAGCAGTACTTC.

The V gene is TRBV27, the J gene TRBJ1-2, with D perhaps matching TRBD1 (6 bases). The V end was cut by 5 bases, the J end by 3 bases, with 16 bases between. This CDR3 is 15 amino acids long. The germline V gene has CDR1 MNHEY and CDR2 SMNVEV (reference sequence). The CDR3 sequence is CASSTREQGDYGYTF. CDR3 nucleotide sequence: TGTGCCAGCAGTACCCGGGAACAGGGAGACTATGGCTACACCTTC.

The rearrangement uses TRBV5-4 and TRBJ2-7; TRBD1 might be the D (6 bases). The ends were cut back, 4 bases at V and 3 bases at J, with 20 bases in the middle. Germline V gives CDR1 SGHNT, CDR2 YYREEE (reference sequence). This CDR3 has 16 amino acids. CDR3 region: CASSPGGGTALYEQYF. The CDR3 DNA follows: TGTGCCAGCAGCCCGGGTGGGGGCACGGCTCTCTACGAGCAGTACTTC.

The CDR3 DNA reads TGTGCCACCAGCAGAGATTCCGGGGACAGGAATCAGCCCCAGCATTTT. As protein: CATSRDSGDRNQPQHF. J is TRBJ1-5 and V is TRBV15, with TRBD1 matching over 8 bases. V was clipped by 0 bases and J by 4 bases; unmatched bases: 5. Per germline, CDR1 LNHNV and CDR2 YYDKDF (reference sequence). The CDR3 totals 16 residues. The full variable domain, completed using reference TRBV15 and TRBJ1-5, is DAMVIQNPRYQVTQFGKPVTLSCSQTLNHNVMYWYQQKSSQAPKLLFHYYDKDFNNEADTPDNFQSRRPNTSFCFLDIRSPGLGDTAMYLCATSRDSGDRNQPQHFGDGTRLSIL.

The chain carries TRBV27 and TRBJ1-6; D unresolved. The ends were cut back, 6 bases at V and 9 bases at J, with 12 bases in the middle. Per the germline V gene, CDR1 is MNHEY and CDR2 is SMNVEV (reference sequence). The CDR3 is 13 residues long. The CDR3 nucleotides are TGTGCCAGCAGGACCAAAGAGGTTTCACCCCTCCACTTT. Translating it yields CASRTKEVSPLHF.

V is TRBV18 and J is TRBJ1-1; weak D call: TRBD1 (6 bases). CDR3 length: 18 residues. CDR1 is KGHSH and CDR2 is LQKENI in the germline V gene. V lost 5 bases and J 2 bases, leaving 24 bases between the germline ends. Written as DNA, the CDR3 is TGTGCCAGCTCAACCCGGACTTTCAGCGAAGGGGGTAACACTGAAGCTTTCTTT. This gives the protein CASSTRTFSEGGNTEAFF.

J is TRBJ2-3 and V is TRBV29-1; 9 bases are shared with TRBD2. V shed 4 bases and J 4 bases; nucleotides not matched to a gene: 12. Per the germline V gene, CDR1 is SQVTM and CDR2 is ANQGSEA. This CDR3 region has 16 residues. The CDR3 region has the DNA TGCAGCGTTGGGGTTTCTGCGGGGGGGCCGCCAGATACGCAGTATTTT. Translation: CSVGVSAGGPPDTQYF.

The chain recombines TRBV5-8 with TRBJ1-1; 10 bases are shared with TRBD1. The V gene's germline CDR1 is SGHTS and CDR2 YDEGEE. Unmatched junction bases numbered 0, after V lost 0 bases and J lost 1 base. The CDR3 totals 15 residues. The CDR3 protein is CASSLGDRGNTEAFF. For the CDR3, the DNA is TGTGCCAGCAGCTTGGGGGACAGGGGGAACACTGAAGCTTTCTTT.

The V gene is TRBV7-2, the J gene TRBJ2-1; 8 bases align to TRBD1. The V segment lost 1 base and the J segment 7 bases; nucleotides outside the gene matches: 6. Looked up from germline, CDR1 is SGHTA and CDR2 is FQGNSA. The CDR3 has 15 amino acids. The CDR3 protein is CASSLVWTGSNEQFF. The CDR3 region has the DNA TGTGCCAGCAGCTTAGTGTGGACAGGGTCGAATGAGCAGTTCTTC.

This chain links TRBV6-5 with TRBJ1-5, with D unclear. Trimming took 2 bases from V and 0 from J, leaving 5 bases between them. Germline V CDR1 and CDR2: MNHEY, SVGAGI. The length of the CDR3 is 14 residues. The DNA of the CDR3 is TGTGCCAGCAGTTACCTGGATAGCAATCAGCCCCAGCATTTT. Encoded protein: CASSYLDSNQPQHF.

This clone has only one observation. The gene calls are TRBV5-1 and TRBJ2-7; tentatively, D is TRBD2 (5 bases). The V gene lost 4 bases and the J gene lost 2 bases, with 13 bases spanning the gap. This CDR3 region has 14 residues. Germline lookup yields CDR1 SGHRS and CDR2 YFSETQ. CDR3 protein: CASSQGLEPYEQYF. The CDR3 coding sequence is TGCGCCAGCAGCCAAGGACTCGAACCCTACGAGCAGTACTTC.

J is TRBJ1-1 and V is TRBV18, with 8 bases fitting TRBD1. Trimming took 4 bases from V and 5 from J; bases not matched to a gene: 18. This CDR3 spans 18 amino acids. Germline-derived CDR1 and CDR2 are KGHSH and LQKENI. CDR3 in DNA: TGTGCCAGCTCACGAAACTGGAGGACAGGGATGAGGGGAACTGAAGCTTTCTTT. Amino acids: CASSRNWRTGMRGTEAFF.

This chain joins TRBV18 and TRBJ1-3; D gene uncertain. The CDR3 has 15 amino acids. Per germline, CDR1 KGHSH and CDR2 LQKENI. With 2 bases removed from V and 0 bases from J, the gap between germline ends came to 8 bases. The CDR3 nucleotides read TGTGCCAGCTCACCAGAAATGATCTCTGGAAACACCATATATTTT. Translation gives CASSPEMISGNTIYF. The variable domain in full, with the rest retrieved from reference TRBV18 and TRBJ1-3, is NAGVMQNPRHLVRRRGQEARLRCSPMKGHSHVYWYRQLPEEGLKFMVYLQKENIIDESGMPKERFSAEFPKEGPSILRIQQVVRGDSAAYFCASSPEMISGNTIYFGEGSWLTVV.